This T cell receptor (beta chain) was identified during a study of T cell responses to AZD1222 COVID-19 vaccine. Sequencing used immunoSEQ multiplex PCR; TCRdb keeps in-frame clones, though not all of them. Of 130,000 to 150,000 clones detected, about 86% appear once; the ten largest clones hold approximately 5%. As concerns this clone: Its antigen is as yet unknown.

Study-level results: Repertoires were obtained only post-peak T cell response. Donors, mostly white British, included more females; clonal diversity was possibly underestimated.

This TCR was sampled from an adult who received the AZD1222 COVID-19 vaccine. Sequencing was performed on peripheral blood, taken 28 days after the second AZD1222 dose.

CDR3 in amino acids: CSSGGGFYNEQFF. In nucleotides, the CDR3 is TGCAGTTCCGGGGGGGGCTTCTACAATGAGCAGTTCTTC. V and J are TRBV29-1 and TRBJ2-1; 8 bases are a match to TRBD2. The CDR3 spans 13 residues. Germline lookup yields CDR1 SQVTM and CDR2 ANQGSEA.